These 20 T cell receptor beta chains were all obtained from the same sample, sequenced in a study of OX40 agonist ivuxolimab in advanced cancers. The method behind the library was the immunoSEQ multiplex PCR assay. Drawn from immuneACCESS, this table holds only the in-frame rearrangements with V and J called that TCRdb kept. Clones are partly lost; checked studies trace under half to an unresolved V gene and leave the rest unexplained. Within this sample are approximately 49,000 clones, with 85% of them counted one time only. The leading ten clones occupy around 20% of the sample. The material was CD4+ or CD8+ T cells sorted from blood, obtained in a trial of the OX40 agonist ivuxolimab. The source of these receptors is an adult with an advanced solid tumor such as melanoma, head and neck, liver or kidney cancer.

The CDR3 DNA reads as TGTGCCAGCAGCGTAGCGGGCAGCAATCAGCCCCAGCATTTT. This sequence encodes CASSVAGSNQPQHF. This chain uses TRBV9 with TRBJ1-5; unclear D gene. V lost 0 bases, J lost 1 base, and 5 bases lay in between. The germline V gene has CDR1 SGDLS and CDR2 YYNGEE. The CDR3 is 14 amino acids.

The gene calls are TRBV5-6 and TRBJ2-7; D not resolved. With 2 bases removed from V and 7 bases from J, the gap between germline ends came to 22 bases. Germline loops: CDR1 SGHDT, CDR2 YYEEEE. This CDR3 is built from 16 residues. DNA of the CDR3: TGTGCCAGCAGCTTATCGAAGGGCGGCCTCTTGCGGGAGCAGTACTTC. This translates into CASSLSKGGLLREQYF.

CDR3 sequence: CASSLIGGGPDTQYF. As DNA, the CDR3 is TGTGCCAGCAGCTTAATCGGGGGGGGACCAGATACGCAGTATTTT. V usage is TRBV7-9 and J usage is TRBJ2-3; 8 positions agree with TRBD2. This CDR3 has 15 amino acids. V shed 2 bases and J 4 bases; nucleotides not matched to a gene: 5. CDR1 SEHNR and CDR2 FQNEAQ come from the germline V gene (reference sequence).

The V call is TRBV28, the J call TRBJ2-7; D is unclear. The germline V gene has CDR1 MDHEN and CDR2 SYDVKM. The CDR3 has 13 amino acids. V was cut by 2 bases and J by 3 bases, with 8 bases left in between. This chain's CDR3 is CASSLPGSYEQYV. The CDR3 region has the DNA TGTGCCAGCAGTTTACCCGGAAGCTACGAGCAGTACGTC.

In its sample, this clone was seen a few times. The gene calls are TRBV13 and TRBJ1-1; the D is unclear. The CDR3 is 12 amino acids. Germline loops: CDR1 PRHDT, CDR2 FYEKMQ (reference sequence). Trimming stripped 4 bases from V and 1 base from J, with 4 bases between. The CDR3 sequence is CASSSENTEAFF. In DNA, the CDR3 is TGTGCCAGCAGCTCCGAGAACACTGAAGCTTTCTTT.

CDR3 in amino acids: CASSPPRPQRGLFF. The CDR3 coding sequence is TGCGCCAGCAGTCCCCCGAGACCTCAGCGGGGGCTGTTTTTT. V is TRBV23-1 and J is TRBJ2-2; 7 nucleotides agree with TRBD2. TRBV23-1 is filed as an ORF, its function uncertain. After removal of 4 bases from V and 13 bases from J, the junction contained 12 bases not matched to a gene. This CDR3 is 14 amino acids long.

The chain recombines TRBV5-4 with TRBJ2-7; D ambiguous. The CDR3 consists of 13 residues. V was cut by 0 bases and J by 3 bases, with 7 bases left in between. The germline gives CDR1 SGHNT, CDR2 YYREEE (reference sequence). Written as DNA, the CDR3 is TGTGCCAGCAGCTTGGAGGGCGACTACGAGCAGTACTTC. Residues: CASSLEGDYEQYF.

Worth noting for this clone: Other DNA sequences in this specimen translate into the identical CDR3. CDR3: CSVDRAPGELFF. DNA for the CDR3: TGCAGCGTTGATCGAGCGCCCGGGGAGCTGTTTTTT. J is TRBJ2-2 and V is TRBV29-1; D ambiguous. V was clipped by 3 bases and J by 6 bases, with 8 bases between them. The CDR3 sequence is 12 residues long. The V gene's germline CDR1 is SQVTM and CDR2 ANQGSEA.

This rearrangement joins TRBV19 to TRBJ1-5, with a possible D match to TRBD1 (5 bases). The V end was cut by 5 bases, the J end by 5 bases, with 13 bases between. Per the germline V gene, CDR1 is LNHDA and CDR2 is SQIVND (reference sequence). The CDR3 loop spans 14 amino acids. The DNA for the CDR3 is TGTGCCAGTAGTGGGACCTCCGTGGATCAGCCCCAGCATTTT. It encodes CASSGTSVDQPQHF.

The genes are TRBV13 and TRBJ2-1, with D tentatively TRBD1 (5 bases). V was trimmed by 5 bases and J by 6 bases, leaving 14 bases between them. The CDR3 totals 14 residues. CDR1 is PRHDT, CDR2 FYEKMQ, per germline (reference sequence). The chain's CDR3 is CASSVDSGSNEQFF. CDR3 coding DNA: TGTGCCAGCAGCGTTGACAGTGGAAGCAATGAGCAGTTCTTC.

This rearrangement joins TRBV4-1 to TRBJ2-5; TRBD2 matches 7 bases. J lost 3 bases, V lost 4 bases, and 8 bases had no gene match. CDR3 length: 15 residues. CDR1 MGHRA and CDR2 YSYEKL come from the germline V gene. In nucleotides, the CDR3 is TGCGCCAGCAGCCCCCCTGGGGCGGGGGAAGAGACCCAGTACTTC. It translates to CASSPPGAGEETQYF.

V and J are TRBV4-3 and TRBJ1-5, with D possibly TRBD1 on 5 matching bases. In germline, CDR1 is LGHNA, CDR2 YSLEER. The CDR3 sequence is 14 residues long. V dropped 4 bases and J dropped 6 bases, with 13 bases sitting between them. The CDR3 region has the DNA TGCGCCAGCAGCCCAAGCAGGGTTGGTCAGCCCCAGCATTTT. This translates into CASSPSRVGQPQHF.

The gene calls are TRBV7-2 and TRBJ2-5; 12 bases are a match to TRBD1. Trimming cost V 5 bases and J 5 bases; bases outside gene matches: 6. Germline CDR1 and CDR2: SGHTA and FQGNSA. This CDR3 has 15 amino acids. CDR3 sequence (DNA): TGTGCCAGCAGCATGGGACAGGGGGCCGGGGAGACCCAGTACTTC. As protein: CASSMGQGAGETQYF.

This chain connects TRBV4-3 to TRBJ2-2, with a weak D call TRBD1 (5 bases). V lost 2 bases, J lost 5 bases, and 15 bases lay in between. This CDR3 has 16 amino acids. Per germline, CDR1 LGHNA and CDR2 YSLEER. The CDR3 DNA sequence: TGCGCCAGCAGCCAATCGGTACAGGAGAGAACCGGGGAGCTGTTTTTT. Its protein product is CASSQSVQERTGELFF.

This clone was counted only a few times. CDR3 sequence: CASSEAARAREQYF. In nucleotides, the CDR3 is TGTGCCAGCAGTGAAGCGGCCAGGGCGCGCGAGCAGTACTTC. V is TRBV6-1 and J is TRBJ2-7, with D possibly matching TRBD1 (5 bases). Trimming removed 0 bases at V and 6 bases at J, with 12 bases between. Germline CDR1 is MNHNS and CDR2 is SASEGT. The CDR3 extends over 14 amino acids.

The chain recombines TRBV7-9 with TRBJ1-2, with D possibly TRBD1 on 6 matching bases. Trimming pared 3 bases from V and 3 bases from J, leaving 11 bases between. The length of the CDR3 is 14 residues. Germline assignment: CDR1 SEHNR and CDR2 FQNEAQ (reference sequence). The CDR3 DNA sequence: TGTGCCAGCAGCTTGGGGGGGCTCGACTATGGCTACACCTTC. Protein product: CASSLGGLDYGYTF.

The gene calls are TRBV9 and TRBJ1-3; D ambiguous. The CDR3 is made up of 12 amino acids. V lost 3 bases and J lost 16, with 17 bases in between. Germline-derived CDR1 and CDR2 are SGDLS and YYNGEE. This CDR3 reads CASSAPGPVIYF. The CDR3 coding sequence is TGTGCCAGCAGCGCTCCGGGCCCGGTTATCTATTTT. The whole variable domain, remainder taken from reference TRBV9 and TRBJ1-3, is DSGVTQTPKHLITATGQRVTLRCSPRSGDLSVYWYQQSLDQGLQFLIQYYNGEERAKGNILERFSAQQFPDLHSELNLSSLELGDSALYFCASSAPGPVIYFGEGSWLTVV.

V is TRBV11-1 and J is TRBJ2-7; D might be TRBD1 (6 bases). The CDR3 is 17 residues long. V was clipped by 3 bases and J by 2 bases, with 20 bases between them. CDR1 is SGHAT, CDR2 FQDESV, per germline (reference sequence). The CDR3 DNA reads as TGTGCCAGCAGCTTCGATCGTAACAGGGAACGGGCCTACGAGCAGTACTTC. It specifies CASSFDRNRERAYEQYF.

V is TRBV5-1 and J is TRBJ1-1; D possibly corresponds to TRBD1 (5 bases). V was shortened by 0 bases and J by 4 bases, with 7 bases between the two germline ends. The germline gives CDR1 SGHRS, CDR2 YFSETQ. CDR3 length: 13 amino acids. CDR3 sequence: CASSLAGSTEAFF. CDR3 coding DNA: TGCGCCAGCAGCTTGGCAGGGAGCACTGAAGCTTTCTTT.

The chain recombines TRBV19 with TRBJ1-2; the match to TRBD1 covers 8 bases. After removal of 5 bases from V and 2 bases from J, the junction contained 10 bases not matched to a gene. The CDR3 has 16 residues. The V gene's germline CDR1 is LNHDA and CDR2 SQIVND (reference sequence). The CDR3 region is CASSPQAGQGNYGYTF. In nucleotides, the CDR3 is TGTGCCAGTAGTCCTCAGGCTGGACAGGGCAACTATGGCTACACCTTC.